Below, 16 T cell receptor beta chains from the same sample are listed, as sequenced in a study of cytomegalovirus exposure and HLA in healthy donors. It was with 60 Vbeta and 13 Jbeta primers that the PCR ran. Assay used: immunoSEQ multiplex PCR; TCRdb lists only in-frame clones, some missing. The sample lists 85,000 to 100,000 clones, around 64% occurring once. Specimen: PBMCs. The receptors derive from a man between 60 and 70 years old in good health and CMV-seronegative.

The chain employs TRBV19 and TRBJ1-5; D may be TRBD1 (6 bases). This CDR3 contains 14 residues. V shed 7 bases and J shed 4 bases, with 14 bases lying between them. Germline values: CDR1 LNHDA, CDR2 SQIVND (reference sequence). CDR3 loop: CASTQGIGNQPQHF. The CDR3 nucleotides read TGTGCCAGTACCCAGGGGATAGGGAATCAGCCCCAGCATTTT.

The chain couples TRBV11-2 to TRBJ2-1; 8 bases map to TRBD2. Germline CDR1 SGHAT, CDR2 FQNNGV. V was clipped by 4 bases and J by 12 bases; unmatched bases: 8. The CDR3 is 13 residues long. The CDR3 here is CASSSASGPGQFF. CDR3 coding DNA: TGTGCCAGCAGCTCCGCTAGCGGGCCGGGGCAGTTCTTC.

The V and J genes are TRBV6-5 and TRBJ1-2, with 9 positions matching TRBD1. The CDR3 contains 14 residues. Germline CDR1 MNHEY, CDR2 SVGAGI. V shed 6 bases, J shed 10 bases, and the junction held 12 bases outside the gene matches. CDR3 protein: CASSQRGDRVAYTF. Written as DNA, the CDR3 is TGTGCCAGCAGCCAGAGGGGGGACAGGGTTGCCTACACCTTC.

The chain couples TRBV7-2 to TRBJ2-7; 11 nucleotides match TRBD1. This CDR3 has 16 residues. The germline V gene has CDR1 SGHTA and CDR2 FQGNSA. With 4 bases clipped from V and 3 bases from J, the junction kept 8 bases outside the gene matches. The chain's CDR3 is CASSSEPGTGGYEQYF. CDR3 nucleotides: TGTGCCAGCAGCTCAGAACCCGGGACAGGGGGCTACGAGCAGTACTTC.

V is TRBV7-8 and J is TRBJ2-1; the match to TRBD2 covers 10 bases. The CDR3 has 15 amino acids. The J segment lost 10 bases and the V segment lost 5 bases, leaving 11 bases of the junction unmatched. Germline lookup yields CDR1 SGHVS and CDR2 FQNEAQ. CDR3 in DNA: TGTGCCAGCAGCCCTTCAGCGGGGGGGCCTCAGGAGCAGTTCTTC. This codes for CASSPSAGGPQEQFF.

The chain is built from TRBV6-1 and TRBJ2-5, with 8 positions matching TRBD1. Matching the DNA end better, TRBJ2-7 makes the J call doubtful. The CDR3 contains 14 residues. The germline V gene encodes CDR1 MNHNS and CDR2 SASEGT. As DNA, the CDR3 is TGTGCCAGCAGTCAGCGACAGGGGCCCTACGAGCAGTACTTC. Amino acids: CASSQRQGPYEQYF.

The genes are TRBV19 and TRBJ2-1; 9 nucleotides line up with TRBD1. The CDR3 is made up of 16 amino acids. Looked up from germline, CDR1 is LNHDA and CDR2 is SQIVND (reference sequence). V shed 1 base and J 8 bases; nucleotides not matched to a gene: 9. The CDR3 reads CASSIAGGQGIDEQFF. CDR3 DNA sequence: TGTGCCAGTAGTATAGCAGGCGGACAGGGGATCGATGAGCAGTTCTTC.

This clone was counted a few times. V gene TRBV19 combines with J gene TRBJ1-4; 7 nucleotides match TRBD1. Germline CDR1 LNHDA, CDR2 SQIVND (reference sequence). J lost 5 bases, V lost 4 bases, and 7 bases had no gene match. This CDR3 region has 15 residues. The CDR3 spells CASSTSGGSNEKLFF. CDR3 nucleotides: TGTGCCAGTAGTACCTCAGGGGGGTCCAATGAAAAACTGTTTTTT. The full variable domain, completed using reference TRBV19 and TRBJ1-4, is DGGITQSPKYLFRKEGQNVTLSCEQNLNHDAMYWYRQDPGQGLRLIYYSQIVNDFQKGDIAEGYSVSREKKESFPLTVTSAQKNPTAFYLCASSTSGGSNEKLFFGSGTQLSVL.

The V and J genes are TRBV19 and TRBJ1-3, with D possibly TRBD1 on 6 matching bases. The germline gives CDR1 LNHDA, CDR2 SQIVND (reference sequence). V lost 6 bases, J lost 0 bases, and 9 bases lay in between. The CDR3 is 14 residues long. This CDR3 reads CASRGASSGNTIYF. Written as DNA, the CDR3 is TGTGCCAGTAGGGGGGCGAGCTCTGGAAACACCATATATTTT.

CDR3 region: CASSEGVGEPYEQYF. CDR3 bases: TGTGCCAGCAGTGAAGGGGTGGGAGAGCCTTACGAGCAGTACTTC. V and J are TRBV6-1 and TRBJ2-7, with D tentatively TRBD2 (5 bases). V lost 1 base and J lost 4, with 14 bases in between. Germline-derived CDR1 and CDR2 are MNHNS and SASEGT. The CDR3 extends over 15 amino acids.

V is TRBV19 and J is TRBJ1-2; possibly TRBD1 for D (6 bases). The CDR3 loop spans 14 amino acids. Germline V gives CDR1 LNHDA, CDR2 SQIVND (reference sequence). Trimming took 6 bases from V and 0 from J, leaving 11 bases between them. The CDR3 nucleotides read TGTGCCAGTAGACAGGACAGAGCTAACTATGGCTACACCTTC. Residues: CASRQDRANYGYTF. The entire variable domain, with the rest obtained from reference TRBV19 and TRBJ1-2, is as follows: DGGITQSPKYLFRKEGQNVTLSCEQNLNHDAMYWYRQDPGQGLRLIYYSQIVNDFQKGDIAEGYSVSREKKESFPLTVTSAQKNPTAFYLCASRQDRANYGYTFGSGTRLTVV.

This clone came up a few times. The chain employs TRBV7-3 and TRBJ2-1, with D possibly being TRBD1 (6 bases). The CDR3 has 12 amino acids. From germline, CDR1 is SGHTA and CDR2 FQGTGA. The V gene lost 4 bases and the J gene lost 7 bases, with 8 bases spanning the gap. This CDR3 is CASSSGTNEQFF. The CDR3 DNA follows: TGTGCCAGCAGCTCCGGGACAAATGAGCAGTTCTTC.

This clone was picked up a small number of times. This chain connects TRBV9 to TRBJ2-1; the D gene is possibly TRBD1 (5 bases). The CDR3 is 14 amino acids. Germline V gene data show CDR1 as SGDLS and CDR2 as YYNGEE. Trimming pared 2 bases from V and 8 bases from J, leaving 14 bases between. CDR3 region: CASSVTQGGYEQFF. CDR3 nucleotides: TGTGCCAGCAGCGTTACTCAGGGTGGCTATGAGCAGTTCTTC.

This chain's CDR3 is CASSLVTGSYTGANVLTF. The CDR3 DNA is TGTGCCAGCAGCTTAGTGACAGGGTCGTACACTGGGGCCAACGTCCTGACTTTC. V usage is TRBV5-5 and J usage is TRBJ2-6; 7 bases match TRBD1. This CDR3 has 18 residues. V dropped 2 bases and J dropped 2; count of bases not matched to a gene: 10. CDR1 and CDR2 from the germline V gene are SGHKS and YYEKEE (reference sequence).

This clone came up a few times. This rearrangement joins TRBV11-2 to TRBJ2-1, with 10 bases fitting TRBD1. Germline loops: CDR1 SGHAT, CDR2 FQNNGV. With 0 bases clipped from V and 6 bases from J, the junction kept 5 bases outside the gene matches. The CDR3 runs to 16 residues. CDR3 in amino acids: CASSLDRTGGGNEQFF. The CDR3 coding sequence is TGTGCCAGCAGCTTAGACCGGACAGGGGGAGGCAATGAGCAGTTCTTC.

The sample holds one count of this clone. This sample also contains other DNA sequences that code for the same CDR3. The CDR3 region has the DNA TGTGCCAGCAGTTTAGGCAGATCTAACTATGGCTACACCTTC. This gives the protein CASSLGRSNYGYTF. The chain carries TRBV27 and TRBJ1-2, with D uncertain. CDR3 size: 14 residues. Germline-derived CDR1 and CDR2 are MNHEY and SMNVEV (reference sequence). V lost 2 bases to trimming and J lost 0 bases, with 7 bases between them.